What follows are 5 T cell receptor beta chains derived from one specimen sequenced in a study of blood T cell repertoires in COVID-19. Libraries were prepared by immunoSEQ multiplex PCR; TCRdb keeps only in-frame clonotypes and omits some of them. The sample consists of more than 200,000 clones, roughly 80% of them appearing once. The material sequenced was peripheral blood. Every receptor here comes from a man older than 75 with acute or convalescent COVID-19.

A few counts support this clone. J is TRBJ2-7 and V is TRBV18; a weak D match, TRBD1 (5 bases). Between the trimmed V and J ends, which lost 3 bases and 7 bases, there was a span of 16 bases. The CDR3 sequence is 14 residues long. CDR1 and CDR2 (germline): KGHSH, LQKENI. The CDR3 loop is CASSPRLTKGEQYF. The DNA for the CDR3 is TGTGCCAGCTCACCGAGGCTGACCAAGGGGGAGCAGTACTTC.

A few counts support this clone. The rearrangement joins TRBV30 to TRBJ1-4, with a possible D match to TRBD1 (5 bases). The CDR3 length is 16 residues. The germline V gene encodes CDR1 GTSNPN and CDR2 SVGIG (reference sequence). V gave up 3 bases and J gave up 0 bases, with 14 bases separating them. CDR3 sequence: CAWSLAGTSTNEKLFF. Written as DNA, the CDR3 is TGTGCCTGGAGCCTTGCCGGGACTTCAACTAATGAAAAACTGTTTTTT.

Written as DNA, the CDR3 is TGCGCCAGCAGCTTAACCGGGACAGGGCCGAGCTCCTACGAGCAGTACTTC. It encodes CASSLTGTGPSSYEQYF. V usage is TRBV5-1 and J usage is TRBJ2-7, with TRBD1 identical over 9 bases. This CDR3 comprises 17 residues. V was clipped by 2 bases and J by 0 bases; unmatched bases: 9. Germline CDR1 SGHRS, CDR2 YFSETQ.

This sequence joins TRBV6-5 and TRBJ2-1; no clear D gene. This CDR3 is 15 amino acids long. Between the trimmed V and J ends, which lost 2 bases and 1 base, there was a span of 9 bases. Per germline, CDR1 MNHEY and CDR2 SVGAGI. DNA of the CDR3: TGTGCCAGCAGTTACCGGCAGACTTCCTACAATGAGCAGTTCTTC. Amino acid sequence: CASSYRQTSYNEQFF.

V is TRBV27 and J is TRBJ1-4, with D maybe TRBD1 (5 bases). V shed 1 base and J shed 10 bases, with 16 bases lying between them. This CDR3 spans 15 amino acids. Germline assignment: CDR1 MNHEY and CDR2 SMNVEV (reference sequence). DNA for the CDR3: TGTGCCAGCAGTTTATTTCCGACAGAATTGGGAAAACTGTTTTTT. It encodes CASSLFPTELGKLFF.